This T cell receptor beta chain was profiled in a study of T cell clonality in common variable immunodeficiency. Study-level points and caveats: CVID patient heterogeneity limited repertoire-clinical complication correlations. Fewer deletions and N-nucleotide insertions were reportedly seen in common variable immunodeficiency TCR beta sequences.

Assay used: immunoSEQ multiplex PCR; TCRdb lists only in-frame clones, some missing. This set yields 40,000 to 45,000 clones and no singletons; the top ten hold 8% to 13%. Per the germline V gene, CDR1 is DFQATT and CDR2 is SNEGSKA (reference sequence). V dropped 3 bases and J dropped 6 bases, with 21 bases sitting between them. The CDR3 length is 15 residues. Heparinized whole blood, about 4.5 to 9 ml, came from each donor. This clone was detected many times. Antigen: not known. Read sequence stops 3 residues before the CDR3 end, and the germline J gene provides the missing end. The sequenced material came from peripheral blood mononuclear cells. The J gene is TRBJ2-7, the V gene TRBV20-1; a possible D gene is TRBD2 (5 bases). The receptor was isolated from a person aged 18 to 75 in good health. The CDR3 DNA, read in part, is TGCAGTGCTAGGGACTCCAGGATTACTATGGGCGAG. The encoded protein is CSARDSRITMGE. The entire CDR3 protein is CSARDSRITMGEQYF.